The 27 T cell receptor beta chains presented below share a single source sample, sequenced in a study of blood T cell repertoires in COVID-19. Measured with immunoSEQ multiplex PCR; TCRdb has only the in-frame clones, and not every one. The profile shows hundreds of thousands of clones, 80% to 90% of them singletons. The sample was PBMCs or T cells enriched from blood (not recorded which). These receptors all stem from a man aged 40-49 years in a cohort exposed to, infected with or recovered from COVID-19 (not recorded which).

CDR3 in amino acids: CASTDRLAGGPQETQYF. DNA for the CDR3: TGTGCCAGCACGGACCGACTAGCGGGAGGGCCTCAGGAGACCCAGTACTTC. The chain links TRBV7-2 to TRBJ2-5, with 14 positions matching TRBD2. The CDR3 covers 17 residues. Germline V gene lookup returns CDR1 SGHTA and CDR2 FQGNSA. V lost 7 bases, J lost 5 bases, and 12 bases stayed unmatched.

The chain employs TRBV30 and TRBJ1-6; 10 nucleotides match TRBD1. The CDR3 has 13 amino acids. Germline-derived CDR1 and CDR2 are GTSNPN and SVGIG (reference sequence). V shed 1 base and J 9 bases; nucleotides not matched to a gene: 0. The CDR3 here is CAWSGTGGSPLHF. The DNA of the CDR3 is TGTGCCTGGAGTGGGACAGGGGGTTCACCCCTCCACTTT.

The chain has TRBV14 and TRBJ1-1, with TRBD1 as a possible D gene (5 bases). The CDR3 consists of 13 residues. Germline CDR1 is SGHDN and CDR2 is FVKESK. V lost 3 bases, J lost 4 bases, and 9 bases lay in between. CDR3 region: CASSQGLSTEAFF. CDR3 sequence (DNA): TGTGCCAGCAGCCAGGGGCTGAGCACTGAAGCTTTCTTT.

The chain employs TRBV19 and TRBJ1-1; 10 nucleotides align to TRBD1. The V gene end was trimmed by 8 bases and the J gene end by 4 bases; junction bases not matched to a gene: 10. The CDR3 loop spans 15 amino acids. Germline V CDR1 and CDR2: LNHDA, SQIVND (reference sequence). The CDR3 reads CASRRDRGGLTEAFF. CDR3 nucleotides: TGTGCCAGTCGAAGGGACAGGGGAGGTCTCACTGAAGCTTTCTTT.

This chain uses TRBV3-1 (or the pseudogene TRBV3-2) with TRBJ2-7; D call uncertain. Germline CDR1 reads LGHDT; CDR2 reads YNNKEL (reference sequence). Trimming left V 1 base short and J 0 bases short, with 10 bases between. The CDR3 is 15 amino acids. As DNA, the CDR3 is TGTGCCAGCAGCCAAGGGTGGCGGAGCTCCTACGAGCAGTACTTC. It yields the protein CASSQGWRSSYEQYF.

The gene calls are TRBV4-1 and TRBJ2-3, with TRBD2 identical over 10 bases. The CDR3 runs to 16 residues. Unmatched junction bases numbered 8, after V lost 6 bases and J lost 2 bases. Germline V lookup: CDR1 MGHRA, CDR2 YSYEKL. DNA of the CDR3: TGCGCCAGCAGGCCCCTTAGCGGGAGGTTCACAGATACGCAGTATTTT. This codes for CASRPLSGRFTDTQYF.

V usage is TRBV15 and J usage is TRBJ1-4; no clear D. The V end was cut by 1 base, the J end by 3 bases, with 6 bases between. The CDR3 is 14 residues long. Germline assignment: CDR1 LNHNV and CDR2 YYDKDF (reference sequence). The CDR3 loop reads CATSRAVSNEKLFF. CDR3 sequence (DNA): TGTGCCACCAGCAGAGCTGTATCTAATGAAAAACTGTTTTTT.

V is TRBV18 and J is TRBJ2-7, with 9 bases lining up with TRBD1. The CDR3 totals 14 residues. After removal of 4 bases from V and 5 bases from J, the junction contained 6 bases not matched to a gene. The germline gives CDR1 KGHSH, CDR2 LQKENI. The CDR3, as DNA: TGTGCCAGCTCACTACGGGACAGGGTAAACGAGCAGTACTTC. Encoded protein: CASSLRDRVNEQYF. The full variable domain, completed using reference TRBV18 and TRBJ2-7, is NAGVMQNPRHLVRRRGQEARLRCSPMKGHSHVYWYRQLPEEGLKFMVYLQKENIIDESGMPKERFSAEFPKEGPSILRIQQVVRGDSAAYFCASSLRDRVNEQYFGPGTRLTVT.

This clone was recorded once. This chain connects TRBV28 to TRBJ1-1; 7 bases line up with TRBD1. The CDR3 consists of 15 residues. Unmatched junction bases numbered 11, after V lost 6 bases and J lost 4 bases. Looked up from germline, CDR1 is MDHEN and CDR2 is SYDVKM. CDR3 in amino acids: CASRPTNRGSTEAFF. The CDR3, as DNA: TGTGCCAGCAGACCGACGAACAGGGGCTCCACTGAAGCTTTCTTT. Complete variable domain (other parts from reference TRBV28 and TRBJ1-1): DVKVTQSSRYLVKRTGEKVFLECVQDMDHENMFWYRQDPGLGLRLIYFSYDVKMKEKGDIPEGYSVSREKKERFSLILESASTNQTSMYLCASRPTNRGSTEAFFGQGTRLTVV.

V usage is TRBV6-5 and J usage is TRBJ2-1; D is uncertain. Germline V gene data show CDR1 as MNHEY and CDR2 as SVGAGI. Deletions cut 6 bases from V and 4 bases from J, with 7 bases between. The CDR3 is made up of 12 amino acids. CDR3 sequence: CASSPNYNEQFF. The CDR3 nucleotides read TGTGCCAGCAGCCCCAATTACAATGAGCAGTTCTTC.

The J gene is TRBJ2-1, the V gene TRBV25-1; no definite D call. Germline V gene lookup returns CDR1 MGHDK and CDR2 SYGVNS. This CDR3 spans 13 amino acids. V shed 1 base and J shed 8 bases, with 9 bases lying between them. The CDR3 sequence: CASSELRNDEQFF. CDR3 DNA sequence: TGTGCCAGCAGTGAATTGAGGAATGATGAGCAGTTCTTC.

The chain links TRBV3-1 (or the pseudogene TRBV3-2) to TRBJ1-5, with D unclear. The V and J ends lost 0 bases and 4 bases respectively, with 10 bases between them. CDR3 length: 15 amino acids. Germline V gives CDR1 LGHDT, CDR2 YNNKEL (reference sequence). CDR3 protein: CASSQDIGANQPQHF. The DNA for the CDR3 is TGTGCCAGCAGCCAAGATATCGGTGCTAATCAGCCCCAGCATTTT.

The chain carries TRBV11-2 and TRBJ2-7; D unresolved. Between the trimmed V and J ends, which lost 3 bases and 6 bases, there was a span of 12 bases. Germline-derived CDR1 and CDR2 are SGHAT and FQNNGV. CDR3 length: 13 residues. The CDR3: CASSLVRPGEQYF. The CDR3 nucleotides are TGTGCCAGCAGCTTGGTTAGACCGGGCGAGCAGTACTTC.

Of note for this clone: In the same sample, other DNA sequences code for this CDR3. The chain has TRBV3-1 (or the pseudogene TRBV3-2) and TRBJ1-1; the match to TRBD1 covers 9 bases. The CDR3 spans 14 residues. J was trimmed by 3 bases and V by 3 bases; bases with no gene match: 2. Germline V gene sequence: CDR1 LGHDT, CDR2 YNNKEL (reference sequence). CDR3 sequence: CASSHRDRDTEAFF. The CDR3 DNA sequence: TGTGCCAGCAGCCATCGGGACAGGGACACTGAAGCTTTCTTT.

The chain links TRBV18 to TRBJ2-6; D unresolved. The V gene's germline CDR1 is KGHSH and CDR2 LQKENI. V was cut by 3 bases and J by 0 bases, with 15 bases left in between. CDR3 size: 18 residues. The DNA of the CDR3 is TGTGCCAGCTCACCCCGGGTCCAGATAAACTCTGGGGCCAACGTCCTGACTTTC. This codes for CASSPRVQINSGANVLTF.

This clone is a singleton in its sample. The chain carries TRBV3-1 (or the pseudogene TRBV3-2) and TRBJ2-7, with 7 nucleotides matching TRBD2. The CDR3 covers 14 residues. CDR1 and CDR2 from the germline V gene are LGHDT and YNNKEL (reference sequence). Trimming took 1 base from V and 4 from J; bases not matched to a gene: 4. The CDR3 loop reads CASSQAGGVYEQYF. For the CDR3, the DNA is TGTGCCAGCAGCCAAGCGGGAGGAGTATACGAGCAGTACTTC.

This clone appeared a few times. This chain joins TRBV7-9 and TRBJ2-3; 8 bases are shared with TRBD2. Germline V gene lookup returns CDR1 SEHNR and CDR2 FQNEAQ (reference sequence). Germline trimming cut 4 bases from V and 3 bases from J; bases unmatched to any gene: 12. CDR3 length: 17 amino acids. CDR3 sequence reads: CASSSRTAREVTDTQYF. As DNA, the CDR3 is TGTGCCAGCAGCTCCCGGACAGCGCGGGAGGTAACAGATACGCAGTATTTT.

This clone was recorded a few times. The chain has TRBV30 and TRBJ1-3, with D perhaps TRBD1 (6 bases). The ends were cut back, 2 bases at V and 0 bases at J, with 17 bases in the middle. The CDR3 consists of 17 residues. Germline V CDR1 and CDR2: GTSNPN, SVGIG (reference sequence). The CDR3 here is CAWSKTGPTTSGNTIYF. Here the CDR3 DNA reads TGTGCCTGGAGTAAAACAGGGCCAACTACCTCTGGAAACACCATATATTTT.

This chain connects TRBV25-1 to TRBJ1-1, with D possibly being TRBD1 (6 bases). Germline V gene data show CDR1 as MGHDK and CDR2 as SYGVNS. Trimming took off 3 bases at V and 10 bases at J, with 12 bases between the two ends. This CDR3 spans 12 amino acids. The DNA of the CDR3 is TGTGCCAGCAGTGATAGACAGGATGGAGCTTTCTTT. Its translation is CASSDRQDGAFF.

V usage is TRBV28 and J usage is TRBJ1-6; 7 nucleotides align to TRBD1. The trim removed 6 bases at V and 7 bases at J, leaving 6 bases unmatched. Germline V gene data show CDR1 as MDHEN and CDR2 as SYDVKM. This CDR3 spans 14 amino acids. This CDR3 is CASRRQGSNSPLHF. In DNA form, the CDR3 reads TGTGCCAGCAGGCGACAGGGATCGAATTCACCCCTCCACTTT.

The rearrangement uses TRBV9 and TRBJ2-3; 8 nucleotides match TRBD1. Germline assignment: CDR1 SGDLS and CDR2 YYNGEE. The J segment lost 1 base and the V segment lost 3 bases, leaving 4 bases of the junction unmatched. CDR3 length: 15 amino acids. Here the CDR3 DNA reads TGTGCCAGCAGCGCCTCGACAGGGGGCACAGATACGCAGTATTTT. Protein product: CASSASTGGTDTQYF.

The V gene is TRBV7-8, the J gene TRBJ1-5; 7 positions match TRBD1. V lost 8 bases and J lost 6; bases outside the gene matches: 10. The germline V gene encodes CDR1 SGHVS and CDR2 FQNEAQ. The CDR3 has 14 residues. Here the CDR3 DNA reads TGTGCCAGCGGCGGCCGGGACAGACTTCAGCCCCAGCATTTT. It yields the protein CASGGRDRLQPQHF.

The CDR3: CASSISPGTGRKDYGYTF. Here the CDR3 DNA reads TGTGCCAGTAGTATATCTCCCGGGACAGGGAGAAAGGACTATGGCTACACCTTC. This chain links TRBV19 with TRBJ1-2, with 9 bases matching TRBD1. This CDR3 is 18 amino acids long. The ends lost 2 bases at V and 3 bases at J; junction bases unmatched: 13. CDR1 is LNHDA and CDR2 is SQIVND in the germline V gene (reference sequence).

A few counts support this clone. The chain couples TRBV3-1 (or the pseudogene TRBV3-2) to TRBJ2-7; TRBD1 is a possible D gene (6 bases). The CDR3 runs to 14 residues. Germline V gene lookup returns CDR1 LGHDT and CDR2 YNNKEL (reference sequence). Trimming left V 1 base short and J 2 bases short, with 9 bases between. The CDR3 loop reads CASSQVGQTYEQYF. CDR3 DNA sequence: TGTGCCAGCAGCCAAGTTGGACAGACCTACGAGCAGTACTTC.

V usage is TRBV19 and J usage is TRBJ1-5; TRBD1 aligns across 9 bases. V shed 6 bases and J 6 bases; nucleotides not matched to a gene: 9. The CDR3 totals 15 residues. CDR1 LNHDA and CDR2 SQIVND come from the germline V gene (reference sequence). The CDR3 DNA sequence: TGTGCCAGTAGAAATACTGACAGGGGGGGTCAGCCCCAGCATTTT. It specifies CASRNTDRGGQPQHF.

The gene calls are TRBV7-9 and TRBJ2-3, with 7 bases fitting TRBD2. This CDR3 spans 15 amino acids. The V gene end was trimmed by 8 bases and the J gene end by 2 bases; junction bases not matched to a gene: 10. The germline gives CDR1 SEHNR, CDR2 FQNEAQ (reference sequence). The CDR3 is CASERASGSTDTQYF. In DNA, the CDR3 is TGTGCCAGCGAGCGGGCTAGCGGTTCCACAGATACGCAGTATTTT.

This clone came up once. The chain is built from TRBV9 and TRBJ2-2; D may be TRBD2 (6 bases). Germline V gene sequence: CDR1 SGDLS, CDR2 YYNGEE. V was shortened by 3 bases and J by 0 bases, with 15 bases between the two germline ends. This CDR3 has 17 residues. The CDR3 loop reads CASSAHAGGPNTGELFF. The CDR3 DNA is TGTGCCAGCAGCGCCCATGCCGGGGGTCCGAACACCGGGGAGCTGTTTTTT. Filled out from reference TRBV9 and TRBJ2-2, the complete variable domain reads DSGVTQTPKHLITATGQRVTLRCSPRSGDLSVYWYQQSLDQGLQFLIQYYNGEERAKGNILERFSAQQFPDLHSELNLSSLELGDSALYFCASSAHAGGPNTGELFFGEGSRLTVL.